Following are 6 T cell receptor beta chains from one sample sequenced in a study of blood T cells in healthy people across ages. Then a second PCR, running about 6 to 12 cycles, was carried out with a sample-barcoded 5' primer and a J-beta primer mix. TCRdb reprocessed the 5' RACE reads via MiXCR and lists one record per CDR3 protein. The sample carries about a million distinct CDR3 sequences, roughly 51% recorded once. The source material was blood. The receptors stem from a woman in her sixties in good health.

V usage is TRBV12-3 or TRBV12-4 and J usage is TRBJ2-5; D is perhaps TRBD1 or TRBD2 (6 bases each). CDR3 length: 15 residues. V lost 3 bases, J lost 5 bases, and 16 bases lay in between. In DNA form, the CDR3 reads TGTGCCAGCAGTTTTAGGGGGGCGCAGAGGGAGACCCAGTACTTC. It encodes CASSFRGAQRETQYF.

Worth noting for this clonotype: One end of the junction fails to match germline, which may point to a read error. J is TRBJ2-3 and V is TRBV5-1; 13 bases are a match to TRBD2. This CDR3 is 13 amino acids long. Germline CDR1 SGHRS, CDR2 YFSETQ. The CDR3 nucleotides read TGCGCCAGCGGGACTAGCGGGACAGATACGCGGTATTTT. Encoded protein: CASGTSGTDTRYF.

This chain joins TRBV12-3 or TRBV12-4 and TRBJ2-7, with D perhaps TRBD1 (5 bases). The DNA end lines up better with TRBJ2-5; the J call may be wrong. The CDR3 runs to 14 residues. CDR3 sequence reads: CASSFRQGWETQYF. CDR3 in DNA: TGTGCCAGCAGTTTTCGTCAGGGTTGGGAGACCCAGTACTTC.

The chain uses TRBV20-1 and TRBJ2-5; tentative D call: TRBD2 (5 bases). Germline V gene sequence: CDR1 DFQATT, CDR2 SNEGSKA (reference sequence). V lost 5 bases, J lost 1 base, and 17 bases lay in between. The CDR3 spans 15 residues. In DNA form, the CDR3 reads TGCAGTGCTGGTTCCGTCTCGCGGGCCCAAGAGACCCAGTACTTC. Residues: CSAGSVSRAQETQYF.

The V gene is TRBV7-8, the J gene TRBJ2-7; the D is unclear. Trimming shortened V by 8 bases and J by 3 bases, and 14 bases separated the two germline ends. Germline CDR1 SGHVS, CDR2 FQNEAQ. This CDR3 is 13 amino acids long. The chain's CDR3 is CASEKGPNYEQYF. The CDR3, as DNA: TGTGCCAGCGAAAAGGGTCCTAACTACGAGCAGTACTTC.

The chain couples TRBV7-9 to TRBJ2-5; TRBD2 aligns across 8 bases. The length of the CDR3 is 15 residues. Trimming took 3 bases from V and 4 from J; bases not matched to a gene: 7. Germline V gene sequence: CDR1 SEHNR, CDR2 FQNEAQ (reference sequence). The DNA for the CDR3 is TGTGCCAGCAGCTTTACAGCGGGAGAGTCAGAGACCCAGTACTTC. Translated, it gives CASSFTAGESETQYF.